These 23 T cell receptor beta chains were all obtained from the same sample, sequenced in a study of blood T cell repertoires in COVID-19. Only in-frame clones appear in the TCRdb table, and some are missing; sequencing was by immunoSEQ multiplex PCR. The table records approximately 330,000 clones, 80% to 90% of them present only once. Sequencing was done on a sample of PBMCs or T cells enriched from blood (not recorded which). All receptors derive from a middle-aged woman with acute COVID-19.

The V and J genes are TRBV7-3 and TRBJ2-1; TRBD2 aligns across 9 bases. With 2 bases clipped from V and 7 bases from J, the junction kept 6 bases outside the gene matches. This CDR3 has 15 amino acids. In germline, CDR1 is SGHTA, CDR2 FQGTGA. CDR3 region: CASSLSASGTNEQFF. Here the CDR3 DNA reads TGTGCCAGCAGCTTATCGGCTAGCGGGACGAATGAGCAGTTCTTC.

This clone was detected only once. The genes are TRBV19 and TRBJ2-3; 8 bases align to TRBD2. Trimming removed 5 bases from V and 1 base from J; junction bases left unmatched: 8. CDR3 length equals 16 residues. In germline, CDR1 is LNHDA, CDR2 SQIVND (reference sequence). The CDR3 loop reads CASSPRGRGGTDTQYF. CDR3 DNA sequence: TGTGCCAGTAGTCCTCGAGGGCGGGGGGGCACAGATACGCAGTATTTT.

The chain joins TRBV7-2 to TRBJ2-2, with D tentatively TRBD1 (7 bases). Trimming took off 0 bases at V and 5 bases at J, with 13 bases between the two ends. Per the germline V gene, CDR1 is SGHTA and CDR2 is FQGNSA. CDR3 length: 16 residues. The CDR3 loop is CASSLAQGRGTGELFF. The CDR3 coding sequence is TGTGCCAGCAGCTTAGCACAGGGGCGGGGAACCGGGGAGCTGTTTTTT.

The chain has TRBV3-1 (or the pseudogene TRBV3-2) and TRBJ2-7; 7 bases agree with TRBD1. CDR3 length equals 12 residues. After removal of 4 bases from V and 6 bases from J, the junction contained 3 bases not matched to a gene. The germline CDR1 and CDR2 sequences are LGHDT and YNNKEL (reference sequence). The CDR3 DNA reads as TGTGCCAGCAGCCTCGGACAGGTCGAGCAGTACTTC. It specifies CASSLGQVEQYF.

This rearrangement joins TRBV6-5 to TRBJ1-2; 7 bases are a match to TRBD1. The CDR3 is 14 amino acids. After removal of 8 bases from V and 6 bases from J, the junction contained 12 bases not matched to a gene. Germline-derived CDR1 and CDR2 are MNHEY and SVGAGI. CDR3 in amino acids: CASYSTGRSNGYTF. Written as DNA, the CDR3 is TGTGCCAGCTATTCGACAGGGCGTTCGAATGGCTACACCTTC.

V gene TRBV9 combines with J gene TRBJ2-5; 7 bases are a match to TRBD1. CDR3 length: 15 amino acids. Germline V CDR1 and CDR2: SGDLS, YYNGEE. After removal of 4 bases from V and 5 bases from J, the junction contained 11 bases not matched to a gene. Here the CDR3 reads CASSTGDSRPETQYF. In nucleotides, the CDR3 is TGTGCCAGCAGCACAGGGGACAGCCGCCCGGAGACCCAGTACTTC.

Written as DNA, the CDR3 is TGTGCCAGCAGCGGCACAGGGACTGAAGCTTTCTTT. Translating it yields CASSGTGTEAFF. The chain carries TRBV9 and TRBJ1-1, with D possibly TRBD1 on 6 matching bases. Trimming removed 3 bases from V and 5 bases from J, with 8 bases in between. There are 12 residues in the CDR3. Per germline, CDR1 SGDLS and CDR2 YYNGEE.

The J gene is TRBJ1-5, the V gene TRBV19; tentative D call: TRBD1 (5 bases). Germline V lookup: CDR1 LNHDA, CDR2 SQIVND (reference sequence). Trimming stripped 3 bases from V and 1 base from J, with 16 bases between. This CDR3 is built from 17 residues. Here the CDR3 reads CASSMGGGHSSNQPQHF. DNA for the CDR3: TGTGCCAGTAGTATGGGGGGAGGACATTCCAGCAATCAGCCCCAGCATTTT.

The chain joins TRBV11-2 to TRBJ1-2, with a tentative D call TRBD1 (6 bases). The V gene lost 7 bases and the J gene lost 4 bases, with 10 bases spanning the gap. CDR3 length: 12 residues. Germline loops: CDR1 SGHAT, CDR2 FQNNGV. For the CDR3, the DNA is TGTGCCAGCACGGACAGTATCTATGGCTACACCTTC. Translation: CASTDSIYGYTF. Variable domain in full (rest from reference TRBV11-2 and TRBJ1-2): EAGVAQSPRYKIIEKRQSVAFWCNPISGHATLYWYQQILGQGPKLLIQFQNNGVVDDSQLPKDRFSAERLKGVDSTLKIQPAKLEDSAVYLCASTDSIYGYTFGSGTRLTVV.

The chain recombines TRBV5-4 with TRBJ2-4, with a possible D match to TRBD2 (6 bases). The germline CDR1 and CDR2 sequences are SGHNT and YYREEE (reference sequence). The CDR3 length is 16 residues. Trimming stripped 4 bases from V and 0 bases from J, with 14 bases between. The CDR3 nucleotides read TGTGCCAGCAGCCTATCTCCGGGACTAGCCAAAAACATTCAGTACTTC. Translated: CASSLSPGLAKNIQYF.

The chain employs TRBV5-4 and TRBJ2-2; 8 nucleotides align to TRBD1. From germline, CDR1 is SGHNT and CDR2 YYREEE (reference sequence). The V gene end was trimmed by 5 bases and the J gene end by 2 bases; junction bases not matched to a gene: 5. The length of the CDR3 is 15 residues. The CDR3 region is CASRWTGRNTGELFF. Here the CDR3 DNA reads TGTGCCAGCAGGTGGACAGGGCGCAACACCGGGGAGCTGTTTTTT.

Comment on this clone: The same CDR3 is also encoded by other DNA sequences in this sample. The gene calls are TRBV9 and TRBJ1-6; D perhaps matches TRBD1 (5 bases). Deletions cut 1 base from V and 5 bases from J, with 7 bases between. Germline loops: CDR1 SGDLS, CDR2 YYNGEE. The CDR3 length is 14 residues. This chain's CDR3 is CASSVTGNNSPLHF. In DNA, the CDR3 is TGTGCCAGCAGCGTAACAGGAAATAATTCACCCCTCCACTTT.

V is TRBV9 and J is TRBJ2-1, with D possibly being TRBD2 (6 bases). The V end was cut by 4 bases, the J end by 3 bases, with 14 bases between. The CDR3 totals 15 residues. Germline V gene sequence: CDR1 SGDLS, CDR2 YYNGEE. The CDR3 loop is CASSLVGGGYNEQFF. Here the CDR3 DNA reads TGTGCCAGCAGCCTAGTGGGAGGTGGCTACAATGAGCAGTTCTTC.

In this sample, this clone turned up once. The chain recombines TRBV6-5 with TRBJ2-3; 10 bases align to TRBD1. The V gene's germline CDR1 is MNHEY and CDR2 SVGAGI. The CDR3 extends over 14 amino acids. The junction had 5 bases not matched to a gene; V was cut back by 8 bases and J by 3 bases. In DNA, the CDR3 is TGTGCCAGCCGACAGGGGGCTCGAACAGATACGCAGTATTTT. The encoded protein is CASRQGARTDTQYF.

Turning to this clone: Sequence at one end of the junction differs from germline and may be a read error. The chain carries TRBV4-3 and TRBJ2-2; D is possibly TRBD2 (6 bases). The CDR3 is 16 residues long. Germline CDR1 and CDR2: LGHNA and YSLEER. The CDR3 spells CASSQDSAGNAGELFF. Here the CDR3 DNA reads TGCGCCAGCAGCCAAGACTCCGCGGGGAACGCCGGGGAGCTGTTTTTT.

The genes are TRBV5-1 and TRBJ2-7; tentative D call: TRBD1 (6 bases). Looked up from germline, CDR1 is SGHRS and CDR2 is YFSETQ. The germline V and J ends were trimmed by 6 bases and 2 bases, with 15 bases remaining between them. This CDR3 has 14 amino acids. The CDR3: CASTQGPGTYEQYF. Here the CDR3 DNA reads TGCGCCAGCACCCAGGGGCCTGGGACCTACGAGCAGTACTTC.

V gene TRBV18 combines with J gene TRBJ1-1; 8 positions match TRBD1. V gave up 5 bases and J gave up 4 bases; unmatched junction bases: 0. The germline V gene has CDR1 KGHSH and CDR2 LQKENI. CDR3 size: 12 residues. CDR3 amino acids: CASSTGGTEAFF. The CDR3 DNA is TGTGCCAGCTCAACAGGGGGCACTGAAGCTTTCTTT.

The chain recombines TRBV12-3 or TRBV12-4 with TRBJ2-3, with D perhaps TRBD2 (6 bases). Trimming stripped 3 bases from V and 6 bases from J, with 10 bases between. The CDR3 runs to 13 residues. CDR3 sequence (DNA): TGTGCCAGCAGTTTTAATCGGGGGGATACGCAGTATTTT. It codes for CASSFNRGDTQYF.

The chain is built from TRBV2 and TRBJ2-3, with 8 bases lining up with TRBD2. Germline CDR1 reads SNHLY; CDR2 reads FYNNEI. The CDR3 totals 15 residues. Trimming removed 6 bases from V and 6 bases from J; junction bases left unmatched: 11. CDR3 sequence: CASRASGSMGDTQYF. As DNA, the CDR3 is TGTGCCAGCAGAGCTAGCGGGTCAATGGGGGATACGCAGTATTTT.

The V and J genes are TRBV2 and TRBJ1-6; 10 bases align to TRBD1. CDR1 is SNHLY, CDR2 FYNNEI, per germline. With V trimmed by 6 bases and J by 9 bases, 5 bases remained unmatched. This CDR3 has 14 residues. The CDR3 loop is CASSETGGSSPLHF. DNA for the CDR3: TGTGCCAGCAGCGAGACAGGGGGCAGTTCACCCCTCCACTTT.

The V call is TRBV6-6, the J call TRBJ2-7; 11 bases map to TRBD2. V shed 5 bases and J 3 bases; nucleotides not matched to a gene: 9. Germline lookup yields CDR1 MNHNY and CDR2 SVGAGI (reference sequence). There are 16 residues in the CDR3. The CDR3 DNA reads as TGTGCCAGCAGTCTAACCCTTACTAGCGGGAGCTACGAGCAGTACTTC. This codes for CASSLTLTSGSYEQYF.

As for this clone: One end of the junction does not line up with germline, which may come from a read error. The rearrangement joins TRBV7-2 to TRBJ2-3; TRBD2 matches at 8 bases. The CDR3 has 16 amino acids. Per germline, CDR1 SGHTA and CDR2 FQGNSA. The CDR3 reads CASSNVRGALVAFIHF. In nucleotides, the CDR3 is TGTGCCAGCTCCAATGTGCGGGGGGCCCTCGTTGCCTTCATACATTTT.

This CDR3 is CASSLSSGNQPQHF. The CDR3 coding sequence is TGTGCCAGCAGTCTATCCTCAGGGAATCAGCCCCAGCATTTT. This rearrangement joins TRBV14 to TRBJ1-5; tentative D call: TRBD1 (5 bases). The CDR3 consists of 14 residues. Germline V gene data show CDR1 as SGHDN and CDR2 as FVKESK. V lost 6 bases to trimming and J lost 4 bases, with 13 bases between them.